The 20 T cell receptor beta chains presented below share a single source sample, sequenced in a study of cytomegalovirus exposure and HLA in healthy donors. The PCR had 60 Vbeta and 13 Jbeta primers. The repertoire was sequenced with immunoSEQ multiplex PCR; TCRdb's copy has only in-frame clones and lacks some. The data hold over 70,000 clones, with roughly 80% observed a single time. The sequenced sample consisted of PBMCs. The receptor source for this set is a man in his thirties or forties in good health and CMV-seronegative.

The rearrangement links TRBV4-3 to TRBJ1-1; TRBD1 matches 7 bases. CDR1 LGHNA and CDR2 YSLEER come from the germline V gene. The length of the CDR3 is 13 residues. Losses at the gene ends were 4 bases for V and 5 bases for J; bases not matched to a gene: 4. CDR3 region: CASSLDRVTEAFF. The CDR3 region has the DNA TGCGCCAGCAGCCTCGACAGGGTGACTGAAGCTTTCTTT.

To note about this clone: The junction departs from the called germline gene at one end, perhaps through a read error. The chain is built from TRBV7-9 and TRBJ1-1; a weak D match, TRBD1 (5 bases). Germline V gives CDR1 SEHNR, CDR2 FQNEAQ (reference sequence). This CDR3 region has 15 residues. CDR3 coding DNA: TGTTCCAGCAGCTTAGGTCTGGGGGGGGACACTGAAGCTTTCTTT. Its protein is CSSSLGLGGDTEAFF. The variable domain in full, with the rest retrieved from reference TRBV7-9 and TRBJ1-1, is DTGVSQNPRHKITKRGQNVTFRCDPISEHNRLYWYRQTLGQGPEFLTYFQNEAQLEKSRLLSDRFSAERPKGSFSTLEIQRTEQGDSAMYLCSSSLGLGGDTEAFFGQGTRLTVV.

This rearrangement joins TRBV7-8 to TRBJ2-7; D is possibly TRBD1 (6 bases). This CDR3 is built from 14 residues. V was shortened by 1 base and J by 3 bases, with 10 bases between the two germline ends. CDR1 SGHVS and CDR2 FQNEAQ come from the germline V gene. For the CDR3, the DNA is TGTGCCAGCAGCTTAGAGGGACACATCTACGAGCAGTACTTC. Translating gives CASSLEGHIYEQYF.

The J gene is TRBJ1-1, the V gene TRBV29-1; D gene uncertain. The V gene's germline CDR1 is SQVTM and CDR2 ANQGSEA. V lost 4 bases, J lost 0 bases, and 9 bases lay in between. The CDR3 is made up of 13 amino acids. DNA of the CDR3: TGCAGCGTTGCCGAGGCAATGAACACTGAAGCTTTCTTT. It codes for CSVAEAMNTEAFF.

The rearrangement joins TRBV7-9 to TRBJ2-2; a possible D gene is TRBD1 (6 bases). This CDR3 has 17 amino acids. From germline, CDR1 is SEHNR and CDR2 FQNEAQ (reference sequence). Trimming took off 6 bases at V and 5 bases at J, with 22 bases between the two ends. The CDR3 DNA follows: TGTGCCAGCAGGGAAATCCTCGACAGGAGAGAGACCGGGGAGCTGTTTTTT. Translated, it gives CASREILDRRETGELFF.

This chain joins TRBV10-3 and TRBJ1-3; possibly TRBD1 for D (6 bases). The germline CDR1 and CDR2 sequences are ENHRY and SYGVKD. This CDR3 is 13 amino acids long. With 10 bases removed from V and 0 bases from J, the gap between germline ends came to 10 bases. The CDR3 reads CATGDRSGNTIYF. For the CDR3, the DNA is TGTGCCACAGGGGACCGCTCTGGAAACACCATATATTTT.

The rearrangement joins TRBV23-1 to TRBJ1-5; 7 bases line up with TRBD1. TRBV23-1 is identified as an open reading frame with a role that is uncertain. V lost 3 bases and J lost 1; bases outside the gene matches: 6. This CDR3 comprises 16 residues. The CDR3 protein is CASSHTTGFSNQPQHF. The CDR3 bases are TGCGCCAGCAGTCATACGACAGGGTTCAGCAATCAGCCCCAGCATTTT.

This clone was seen more than once but under ten times. The chain is built from TRBV27 and TRBJ2-1; D may be TRBD1 (5 bases). CDR3 size: 14 residues. Germline assignment: CDR1 MNHEY and CDR2 SMNVEV (reference sequence). With 2 bases removed from V and 6 bases from J, the gap between germline ends came to 11 bases. CDR3 sequence reads: CASSLGTGSNEQFF. The CDR3 DNA reads TGTGCCAGCAGTTTAGGCACAGGAAGCAATGAGCAGTTCTTC.

The V gene is TRBV19, the J gene TRBJ1-1; TRBD1 is a possible D gene (5 bases). CDR3 length: 15 residues. Trimming shortened V by 6 bases and J by 6 bases, and 20 bases separated the two germline ends. Germline CDR1 is LNHDA and CDR2 is SQIVND (reference sequence). CDR3 sequence reads: CASRTHLGGASEAFF. In nucleotides, the CDR3 is TGTGCCAGTAGGACCCACCTCGGGGGAGCTTCTGAAGCTTTCTTT.

The chain carries TRBV6-1 and TRBJ1-1; no reliable D call. With 2 bases removed from V and 4 bases from J, the gap between germline ends came to 11 bases. The CDR3 spans 14 residues. CDR1 MNHNS and CDR2 SASEGT come from the germline V gene. The CDR3 DNA follows: TGTGCCAGCAGTGAAAAGTGGGAGGGCACTGAAGCTTTCTTT. It yields the protein CASSEKWEGTEAFF.

This chain connects TRBV5-1 to TRBJ1-2; D is perhaps TRBD1 (5 bases). Germline V gives CDR1 SGHRS, CDR2 YFSETQ. V was trimmed by 4 bases and J by 7 bases, leaving 8 bases between them. The CDR3 has 11 residues. The DNA of the CDR3 is TGCGCCAGCAGCGTAGGGGTTGGCTACACCTTC. Its translation is CASSVGVGYTF.

The J gene is TRBJ1-2, the V gene TRBV27; 8 bases fit TRBD1. This CDR3 contains 14 residues. With 7 bases clipped from V and 6 bases from J, the junction kept 10 bases outside the gene matches. CDR1 is MNHEY and CDR2 is SMNVEV in the germline V gene (reference sequence). The CDR3 loop is CASTDSGGANGYTF. The CDR3 DNA sequence: TGTGCCAGCACCGATTCAGGGGGCGCAAATGGCTACACCTTC.

The chain uses TRBV4-2 and TRBJ1-2; D is ambiguous. Germline assignment: CDR1 LGHNA and CDR2 YNFKEQ. This CDR3 contains 15 residues. The V gene lost 3 bases and the J gene lost 8 bases, with 19 bases spanning the gap. The CDR3 DNA sequence: TGTGCCAGCAGCCAGGCAAAGGACTTGGATAGGGGCTACACCTTC. Protein sequence: CASSQAKDLDRGYTF.

The chain combines TRBV30 with TRBJ1-2, with D unclear. Between the trimmed V and J ends, which lost 0 bases and 0 bases, there was a span of 11 bases. Germline CDR1 GTSNPN, CDR2 SVGIG (reference sequence). The CDR3 has 15 amino acids. CDR3 amino acids: CAWSVLSVANYGYTF. The DNA of the CDR3 is TGTGCCTGGAGTGTACTATCAGTGGCTAACTATGGCTACACCTTC.

This clone has just a few counts. The CDR3 protein is CASSAEETQYF. CDR3 sequence (DNA): TGTGCCAGCAGCGCCGAAGAGACCCAGTACTTC. V gene TRBV9 combines with J gene TRBJ2-5; D is ambiguous. Germline V gives CDR1 SGDLS, CDR2 YYNGEE. Trimming took 3 bases from V and 3 from J, leaving 3 bases between them. This CDR3 contains 11 residues. Complete variable domain (other parts from reference TRBV9 and TRBJ2-5): DSGVTQTPKHLITATGQRVTLRCSPRSGDLSVYWYQQSLDQGLQFLIQYYNGEERAKGNILERFSAQQFPDLHSELNLSSLELGDSALYFCASSAEETQYFGPGTRLLVL.

This rearrangement joins TRBV27 to TRBJ2-7, with 9 bases that match TRBD1. Losses at the gene ends were 6 bases for V and 2 bases for J; bases not matched to a gene: 8. The CDR3 is 15 amino acids. Germline V gene sequence: CDR1 MNHEY, CDR2 SMNVEV (reference sequence). CDR3 protein: CASRPRGQGTYEQYF. CDR3 bases: TGTGCCAGCAGGCCCCGGGGACAGGGAACCTACGAGCAGTACTTC.

V and J are TRBV5-5 and TRBJ1-4; D gene unclear. Trimming stripped 2 bases from V and 0 bases from J, with 8 bases between. CDR1 SGHKS and CDR2 YYEKEE come from the germline V gene (reference sequence). CDR3 length: 15 amino acids. CDR3 region: CASSFYSATNEKLFF. In nucleotides, the CDR3 is TGTGCCAGCAGCTTTTACAGTGCAACTAATGAAAAACTGTTTTTT. The full variable domain, in which reference TRBV5-5 and TRBJ1-4 provide the parts outside the CDR3, is DAGVTQSPTHLIKTRGQQVTLRCSPISGHKSVSWYQQVLGQGPQFIFQYYEKEERGRGNFPDRFSARQFPNYSSELNVNALLLGDSALYLCASSFYSATNEKLFFGSGTQLSVL.

This clone was detected once. This sequence joins TRBV7-2 and TRBJ2-3; 10 bases are a match to TRBD2. Per the germline V gene, CDR1 is SGHTA and CDR2 is FQGNSA. The CDR3 sequence is 18 residues long. The J segment lost 4 bases and the V segment lost 2 bases, leaving 12 bases of the junction unmatched. CDR3 region: CASSLWSQRGGSPDTQYF. The CDR3 coding sequence is TGTGCCAGCAGCTTATGGTCCCAGCGGGGGGGTTCCCCAGATACGCAGTATTTT.

V usage is TRBV5-5 and J usage is TRBJ1-1; the D is unclear. Trimming pared 2 bases from V and 5 bases from J, leaving 10 bases between. CDR3 length: 13 amino acids. Germline V CDR1 and CDR2: SGHKS, YYEKEE (reference sequence). CDR3 bases: TGTGCCAGCAGCTTTTTTCAGGCGACTGAAGCTTTCTTT. Translated, it gives CASSFFQATEAFF.

The V call is TRBV30, the J call TRBJ1-2; D is ambiguous. Germline CDR1 reads GTSNPN; CDR2 reads SVGIG (reference sequence). The V gene lost 4 bases and the J gene lost 6 bases, with 21 bases spanning the gap. The CDR3 length is 15 residues. The DNA of the CDR3 is TGTGCCTGGACCCCTGGGCGGGTGGGAGGCAATGGCTACACCTTC. This encodes CAWTPGRVGGNGYTF.